The 18 T cell receptor beta chains below all came from one sample that was sequenced in a study of identical twins. TCRdb redid the calling of the 5' RACE reads with MiXCR, one entry per CDR3 protein. The sample holds about 570,000 distinct CDR3 sequences, 9% to 10% seen once. This same sample was also taken into another study, of yellow fever vaccine responses in identical twins.

Sequenced input: PBMCs. The source of these receptors is a young woman in good health.

This clonotype was picked up a small number of times. V is TRBV5-6 and J is TRBJ2-3; 10 nucleotides match TRBD1. The CDR3 covers 15 residues. CDR1 is SGHDT, CDR2 YYEEEE, per germline. Trimming took 4 bases from V and 6 from J; bases not matched to a gene: 8. Written as DNA, the CDR3 is TGTGCCAGCAGCGGGGGACAGGGGACGTCCGATACGCAGTATTTT. Protein sequence: CASSGGQGTSDTQYF.

This clonotype was observed many times. The J gene is TRBJ1-1, the V gene TRBV9; no definite D call. The germline gives CDR1 SGDLS, CDR2 YYNGEE. V lost 0 bases and J 1 base, leaving 10 bases between the germline ends. This CDR3 is 15 amino acids long. The CDR3 nucleotides read TGTGCCAGCAGCGTAGTCGCAGGTGGGAACACTGAAGCTTTCTTT. This sequence encodes CASSVVAGGNTEAFF.

This clonotype was recorded at least ten times. V gene TRBV7-3 combines with J gene TRBJ1-1; D might be TRBD1 (6 bases). There are 14 residues in the CDR3. Looked up from germline, CDR1 is SGHTA and CDR2 is FQGTGA. V was cut by 2 bases and J by 5 bases, with 12 bases left in between. CDR3 sequence reads: CASSLGQPGTEAFF. The CDR3 DNA is TGTGCCAGCAGCTTAGGACAGCCAGGGACTGAAGCTTTCTTT.

J is TRBJ2-5 and V is TRBV24-1, with 10 bases that match TRBD1. V shed 4 bases and J 6 bases; nucleotides not matched to a gene: 10. The CDR3 spans 16 residues. Looked up from germline, CDR1 is KGHDR and CDR2 is SFDVKD. This CDR3 is CATSDKIGTGVQTQYF. The CDR3 DNA follows: TGTGCCACCAGTGACAAGATCGGGACAGGGGTACAGACCCAGTACTTC.

This clonotype was counted a few times. The chain combines TRBV5-5 with TRBJ2-4, with TRBD1 matching over 8 bases. Germline V CDR1 and CDR2: SGHKS, YYEKEE (reference sequence). V lost 0 bases and J lost 8; bases outside the gene matches: 4. The CDR3 is 14 residues long. The CDR3 region has the DNA TGTGCCAGCAGCTTGGCGGACAGGGCGGACATTCAGTACTTC. It is translated as CASSLADRADIQYF.

This clonotype was found a few times. The rearrangement uses TRBV6-2 or TRBV6-3 and TRBJ2-3; 9 bases map to TRBD1. The CDR3 is made up of 15 amino acids. Germline values: CDR1 MNHEY, CDR2 SVGEGT. V trimming: 7 bases; J trimming: 5 bases; junction bases outside the gene matches: 10. The CDR3 DNA reads as TGTGCCAGCACTCCCTCCTACAGGGGGCAAGATACGCAGTATTTT. Amino acids: CASTPSYRGQDTQYF.

This chain uses TRBV10-3 with TRBJ2-1; no clear D gene. Germline lookup yields CDR1 ENHRY and CDR2 SYGVKD. The CDR3 totals 17 residues. Trimming stripped 2 bases from V and 6 bases from J, with 20 bases between. The CDR3 DNA follows: TGTGCCATCAGTGAGAACCCGGGTCCCCCTCTTCCCAATGAGCAGTTCTTC. Its protein is CAISENPGPPLPNEQFF.

This clonotype was detected a few times. The genes are TRBV12-3 or TRBV12-4 and TRBJ1-1; TRBD1 matches 8 bases. This CDR3 is 16 amino acids long. V shed 4 bases, J shed 0 bases, and the junction held 7 bases outside the gene matches. CDR3 amino acids: CASSYRTGPMNTEAFF. The CDR3 region has the DNA TGTGCCAGCAGTTACCGGACAGGGCCCATGAACACTGAAGCTTTCTTT.

In its sample, this clonotype was seen a few times. The chain uses TRBV7-8 and TRBJ2-3; tentatively, D is TRBD2 (5 bases). Trimming stripped 4 bases from V and 0 bases from J, with 14 bases between. CDR1 and CDR2 from the germline V gene are SGHVS and FQNEAQ. The CDR3 consists of 16 residues. This CDR3 is CASSYPWETSTDTQYF. The CDR3 DNA sequence: TGTGCCAGCAGCTACCCATGGGAGACTAGCACAGATACGCAGTATTTT.

This clonotype came up many times. V and J are TRBV5-1 and TRBJ2-1; 9 nucleotides agree with TRBD1. Germline CDR1 reads SGHRS; CDR2 reads YFSETQ. The ends lost 4 bases at V and 9 bases at J; junction bases unmatched: 8. CDR3 length: 14 residues. The CDR3 region is CASSQGQGRGEQFF. The CDR3 DNA reads as TGCGCCAGCAGCCAGGGACAGGGACGTGGTGAGCAGTTCTTC.

This clonotype showed up many times. The junction and the germline gene differ at one end; a read error may be behind it. J is TRBJ2-1 and V is TRBV7-7; D possibly corresponds to TRBD2 (6 bases). This CDR3 spans 15 amino acids. The V gene's germline CDR1 is SSHAT and CDR2 FNYEAQ (reference sequence). CDR3: CASSLSRGTYNEQFF. CDR3 coding DNA: TGTGCTAGCAGCCTGTCTCGGGGGACCTACAATGAGCAGTTCTTC. The full variable domain, with the rest looked up from reference TRBV7-7 and TRBJ2-1, is GAGVSQSPRYKVTKRGQDVTLRCDPISSHATLYWYQQALGQGPEFLTYFNYEAQPDKSGLPSDRFSAERPEGSISTLTIQRTEQRDSAMYRCASSLSRGTYNEQFFGPGTRLTVL.

This clonotype was seen ten or more times. The rearrangement uses TRBV6-5 and TRBJ2-3; 8 bases are shared with TRBD2. Germline CDR1 MNHEY, CDR2 SVGAGI. The CDR3 sequence is 17 residues long. The trim removed 2 bases at V and 3 bases at J, leaving 10 bases unmatched. In nucleotides, the CDR3 is TGTGCCAGCAGTTACAGTTACGGGGGGGCCGTAACAGATACGCAGTATTTT. Residues: CASSYSYGGAVTDTQYF.

This clonotype was seen repeatedly, ten times or more. The rearrangement uses TRBV7-2 and TRBJ2-3; weak D call: TRBD1 (5 bases). The germline V gene encodes CDR1 SGHTA and CDR2 FQGNSA. V was trimmed by 1 base and J by 7 bases, leaving 12 bases between them. The CDR3 is 14 amino acids. In nucleotides, the CDR3 is TGTGCCAGCAGCTTAGAATCAGGGCCCCATACGCAGTATTTT. Translated: CASSLESGPHTQYF.

In this sample, this clonotype turned up a few times. No conserved phenylalanine or tryptophan is present at the end of the CDR3, so a read error is the likely explanation. The limits of the CDR3 on the DNA are not certain, so only TCRdb's listed CDR3 is given. The chain joins TRBV18 to TRBJ2-1; the D segment call TRBD1 is taken from the table without a DNA check. The CDR3 has 13 amino acids, counting both end residues. Per the germline V gene, CDR1 is KGHSH and CDR2 is LQKENI. The CDR3 sequence: CASSPPDRGTLVI.

A few counts support this clonotype. The chain links TRBV27 to TRBJ2-2; D might be TRBD1 or TRBD2, each matching 6 bases. CDR1 and CDR2 (germline): MNHEY, SMNVEV (reference sequence). CDR3 length: 16 residues. V was shortened by 8 bases and J by 3 bases, with 19 bases between the two germline ends. CDR3 coding DNA: TGTGCCAGCTCTACGGAGGTGGGGGGCGACACCGGGGAGCTGTTTTTT. Translation gives CASSTEVGGDTGELFF.

The gene calls are TRBV6-2 or TRBV6-3 and TRBJ2-3, with D unresolved. V was clipped by 6 bases and J by 6 bases, with 7 bases between them. Germline V gene lookup returns CDR1 MNHEY and CDR2 SVGEGT. The CDR3 has 11 residues. CDR3 loop: CASSRFDTQYF. CDR3 bases: TGTGCCAGCAGCCGCTTTGATACGCAGTATTTT.

The chain has TRBV28 and TRBJ2-7; D gene ambiguous. The germline CDR1 and CDR2 sequences are MDHEN and SYDVKM. The CDR3 consists of 13 residues. V was cut by 2 bases and J by 9 bases, with 14 bases left in between. The CDR3 protein is CASSLVGPWVQYF. DNA of the CDR3: TGTGCCAGCAGTTTAGTGGGCCCGTGGGTGCAGTACTTC.

This chain joins TRBV12-3 or TRBV12-4 and TRBJ2-1; weak D call: TRBD2 (5 bases). The CDR3 is made up of 17 amino acids. V lost 6 bases and J lost 0, with 18 bases in between. In DNA, the CDR3 is TGTGCCAGCAGCGGACTCGACGGAGAGAGCTCCTACAATGAGCAGTTCTTC. It encodes CASSGLDGESSYNEQFF.